This T cell receptor beta chain was sequenced during a study of OX40 agonist ivuxolimab in advanced cancers. Study in general: Males comprised around 78% of the group, whose mean age was approximately 61 years (range roughly 23 to 80). Under the entry rules, prior anti-PD-1, anti-PD-L1 or anti-CTLA-4 therapy was allowed, and less than 50% had some.

Only in-frame clones appear in the TCRdb table, and some are missing; sequencing was by immunoSEQ multiplex PCR. The profile shows about 48,000 clones, approximately 88% of them singletons. The material was CD4+ or CD8+ T cells sorted from blood, obtained in a trial of the OX40 agonist ivuxolimab. This clonotype was obtained from an adult with an advanced solid tumor such as melanoma, head and neck, liver or kidney cancer.

CDR3 sequence reads: CASSADLRPQHF. In DNA, the CDR3 is TGTGCCAGCAGTGCCGACTTACGGCCCCAGCATTTT. The V and J genes are TRBV6-1 and TRBJ1-5; the D is unclear. Per germline, CDR1 MNHNS and CDR2 SASEGT. This CDR3 contains 12 residues. V was clipped by 4 bases and J by 9 bases, with 10 bases between them.